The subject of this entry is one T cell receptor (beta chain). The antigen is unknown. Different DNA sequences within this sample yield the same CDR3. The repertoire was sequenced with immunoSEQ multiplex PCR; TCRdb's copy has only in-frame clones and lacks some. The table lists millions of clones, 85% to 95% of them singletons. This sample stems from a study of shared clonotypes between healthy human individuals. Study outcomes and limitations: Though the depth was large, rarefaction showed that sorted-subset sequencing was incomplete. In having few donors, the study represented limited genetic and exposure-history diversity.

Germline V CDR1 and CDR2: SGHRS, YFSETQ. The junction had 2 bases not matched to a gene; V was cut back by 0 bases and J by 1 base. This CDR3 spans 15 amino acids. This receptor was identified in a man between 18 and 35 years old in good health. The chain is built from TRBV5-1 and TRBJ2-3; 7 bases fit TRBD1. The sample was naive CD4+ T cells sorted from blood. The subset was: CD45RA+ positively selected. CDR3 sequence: CASSLVGTGTDTQYF. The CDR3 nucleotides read TGCGCCAGCAGCTTGGTGGGGACAGGCACAGATACGCAGTATTTT. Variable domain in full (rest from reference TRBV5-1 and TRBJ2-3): KAGVTQTPRYLIKTRGQQVTLSCSPISGHRSVSWYQQTPGQGLQFLFEYFSETQRNKGNFPGRFSGRQFSNSRSEMNVSTLELGDSALYLCASSLVGTGTDTQYFGPGTRLTVL.